This entry describes one TCR beta chain. The data were taken from a study of blood T cell repertoires in COVID-19. Study at large: COVID-19 samples collected from the United States, Italy and Spain covered acute and convalescent phases. Sample material is recorded as cDNA or gDNA derived from T cells, B-cell-depleted T cells, or PBMCs.

In the original workflow: For nucleated cells, counts were estimated from reference gene primer amplification. Sequencing used immunoSEQ multiplex PCR; TCRdb keeps in-frame clones, though not all of them. The V and J calls and clone size are taken from that table; D and trimming were inferred from the DNA. The data show some 80,000 clones, 79% seen once. The TCR was taken from a woman at least 80 years old with active or convalescent COVID-19. Sequenced material: peripheral blood.

CDR3 sequence reads: CASSVRDGLADTQYF. The CDR3 bases are TGTGCCAGCAGCGTACGGGATGGACTAGCAGATACGCAGTATTTT. This sequence joins TRBV9 and TRBJ2-3; 7 bases are a match to TRBD2. The CDR3 consists of 15 residues. V was clipped by 1 base and J by 4 bases; unmatched bases: 6. From germline, CDR1 is SGDLS and CDR2 YYNGEE.